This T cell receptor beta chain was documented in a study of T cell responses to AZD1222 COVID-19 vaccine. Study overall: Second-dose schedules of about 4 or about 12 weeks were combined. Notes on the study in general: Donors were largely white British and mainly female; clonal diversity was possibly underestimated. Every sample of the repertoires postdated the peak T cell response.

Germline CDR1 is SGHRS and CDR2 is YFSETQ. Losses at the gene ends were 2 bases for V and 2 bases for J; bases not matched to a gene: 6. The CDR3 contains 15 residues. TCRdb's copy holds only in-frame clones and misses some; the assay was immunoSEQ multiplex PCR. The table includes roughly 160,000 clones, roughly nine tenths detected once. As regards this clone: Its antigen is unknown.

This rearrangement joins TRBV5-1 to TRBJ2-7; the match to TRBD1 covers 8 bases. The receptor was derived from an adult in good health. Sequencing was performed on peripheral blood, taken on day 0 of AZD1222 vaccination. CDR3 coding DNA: TGCGCCAGCAGCTTAACCGGGACAGGACCCTACGAGCAGTACTTC. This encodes CASSLTGTGPYEQYF.